Listed here is a single T cell receptor beta chain. Clones were read by immunoSEQ multiplex PCR, and TCRdb kept only the in-frame ones, dropping some. The data contain about 52,000 clones, roughly four fifths of them singletons. The data are from a study of PD-L1 blockade in urothelial cancer. Time point indicated: pretreatment peripheral blood. The CDR3 totals 16 residues. CDR1 and CDR2 (germline): MNHEY, SMNVEV (reference sequence). V lost 5 bases, J lost 2 bases, and 11 bases stayed unmatched. This chain connects TRBV27 to TRBJ1-2, with TRBD1 matching 7 bases. This TCR was recovered from a man between 70 and 80 years old with urothelial cancer. The material sequenced was PBMCs, taken around atezolizumab (anti-PD-L1) treatment. The CDR3 is CASSQGGGLGNYGYTF. The CDR3 DNA is TGTGCCAGCAGTCAGGGGGGTGGGTTGGGAAACTATGGCTACACCTTC.